This T cell receptor (beta chain) comes out of a study of CD8+CD57+ T cells in acquired aplastic anemia. Study-level background: Average DNA yield from sorted CD4+ and CD8+ cells was roughly 3 ug. General study findings and limits: Overlapping CD8+ CDR3 repertoires of patients and controls contained around 31 shared sequences. Patients showed no significant difference from controls in CD8+ Simpson's diversity.

Genomic DNA was employed as the template in profiling TCR beta VDJ and CDR3. In TCRdb, the reads were re-called with MiXCR into one record per CDR3 protein. The sample records some 200,000 distinct CDR3 sequences, more than 45% being singletons. Concerning this clonotype itself: Its antigen is unknown. At one end, the junction sequence differs from germline, possibly due to a read error.

All sequencing subjects had displayed CD8+CD57+ cell expansion on flow cytometry. Patient blood was sampled before any therapy had been received. The source of this sequence is a human donor with aplastic anemia. Sequenced sample: sorted CD4+, CD8+, or CD8+CD57+ T cells (not recorded which) from PBMCs.

The CDR3 loop reads CASSQGGEALF. The CDR3 DNA follows: TGCGCCAGCAGCCAAGGGGGGGAAGCTCTCTTT. The rearrangement joins TRBV4-1 to TRBJ1-1, with D possibly matching TRBD1 (5 bases). This CDR3 has 11 amino acids. Per germline, CDR1 MGHRA and CDR2 YSYEKL.